The T cell receptor beta chain under discussion was sequenced for a study of control samples from healthy donors and cancer patients. Per the germline V gene, CDR1 is SQVTM and CDR2 is ANQGSEA. Trimming removed 7 bases from V and 0 bases from J; junction bases left unmatched: 4. The CDR3 extends over 14 amino acids. TCRdb's table, derived via immunoSEQ multiplex PCR, lists solely in-frame clones and lacks some. The sample comprises tens of thousands of clones, approximately 89% of which are singletons, and approximately 5% rests with the top ten. V is TRBV29-1 and J is TRBJ1-3; 9 bases are shared with TRBD1. Material for sequencing was PBMCs. The receptor comes from a man aged 60 to 75 with colorectal cancer. CDR3 nucleotide sequence: TGCAGCGCCGGGACAGGGATCTCTGGAAACACCATATATTTT. It codes for CSAGTGISGNTIYF.